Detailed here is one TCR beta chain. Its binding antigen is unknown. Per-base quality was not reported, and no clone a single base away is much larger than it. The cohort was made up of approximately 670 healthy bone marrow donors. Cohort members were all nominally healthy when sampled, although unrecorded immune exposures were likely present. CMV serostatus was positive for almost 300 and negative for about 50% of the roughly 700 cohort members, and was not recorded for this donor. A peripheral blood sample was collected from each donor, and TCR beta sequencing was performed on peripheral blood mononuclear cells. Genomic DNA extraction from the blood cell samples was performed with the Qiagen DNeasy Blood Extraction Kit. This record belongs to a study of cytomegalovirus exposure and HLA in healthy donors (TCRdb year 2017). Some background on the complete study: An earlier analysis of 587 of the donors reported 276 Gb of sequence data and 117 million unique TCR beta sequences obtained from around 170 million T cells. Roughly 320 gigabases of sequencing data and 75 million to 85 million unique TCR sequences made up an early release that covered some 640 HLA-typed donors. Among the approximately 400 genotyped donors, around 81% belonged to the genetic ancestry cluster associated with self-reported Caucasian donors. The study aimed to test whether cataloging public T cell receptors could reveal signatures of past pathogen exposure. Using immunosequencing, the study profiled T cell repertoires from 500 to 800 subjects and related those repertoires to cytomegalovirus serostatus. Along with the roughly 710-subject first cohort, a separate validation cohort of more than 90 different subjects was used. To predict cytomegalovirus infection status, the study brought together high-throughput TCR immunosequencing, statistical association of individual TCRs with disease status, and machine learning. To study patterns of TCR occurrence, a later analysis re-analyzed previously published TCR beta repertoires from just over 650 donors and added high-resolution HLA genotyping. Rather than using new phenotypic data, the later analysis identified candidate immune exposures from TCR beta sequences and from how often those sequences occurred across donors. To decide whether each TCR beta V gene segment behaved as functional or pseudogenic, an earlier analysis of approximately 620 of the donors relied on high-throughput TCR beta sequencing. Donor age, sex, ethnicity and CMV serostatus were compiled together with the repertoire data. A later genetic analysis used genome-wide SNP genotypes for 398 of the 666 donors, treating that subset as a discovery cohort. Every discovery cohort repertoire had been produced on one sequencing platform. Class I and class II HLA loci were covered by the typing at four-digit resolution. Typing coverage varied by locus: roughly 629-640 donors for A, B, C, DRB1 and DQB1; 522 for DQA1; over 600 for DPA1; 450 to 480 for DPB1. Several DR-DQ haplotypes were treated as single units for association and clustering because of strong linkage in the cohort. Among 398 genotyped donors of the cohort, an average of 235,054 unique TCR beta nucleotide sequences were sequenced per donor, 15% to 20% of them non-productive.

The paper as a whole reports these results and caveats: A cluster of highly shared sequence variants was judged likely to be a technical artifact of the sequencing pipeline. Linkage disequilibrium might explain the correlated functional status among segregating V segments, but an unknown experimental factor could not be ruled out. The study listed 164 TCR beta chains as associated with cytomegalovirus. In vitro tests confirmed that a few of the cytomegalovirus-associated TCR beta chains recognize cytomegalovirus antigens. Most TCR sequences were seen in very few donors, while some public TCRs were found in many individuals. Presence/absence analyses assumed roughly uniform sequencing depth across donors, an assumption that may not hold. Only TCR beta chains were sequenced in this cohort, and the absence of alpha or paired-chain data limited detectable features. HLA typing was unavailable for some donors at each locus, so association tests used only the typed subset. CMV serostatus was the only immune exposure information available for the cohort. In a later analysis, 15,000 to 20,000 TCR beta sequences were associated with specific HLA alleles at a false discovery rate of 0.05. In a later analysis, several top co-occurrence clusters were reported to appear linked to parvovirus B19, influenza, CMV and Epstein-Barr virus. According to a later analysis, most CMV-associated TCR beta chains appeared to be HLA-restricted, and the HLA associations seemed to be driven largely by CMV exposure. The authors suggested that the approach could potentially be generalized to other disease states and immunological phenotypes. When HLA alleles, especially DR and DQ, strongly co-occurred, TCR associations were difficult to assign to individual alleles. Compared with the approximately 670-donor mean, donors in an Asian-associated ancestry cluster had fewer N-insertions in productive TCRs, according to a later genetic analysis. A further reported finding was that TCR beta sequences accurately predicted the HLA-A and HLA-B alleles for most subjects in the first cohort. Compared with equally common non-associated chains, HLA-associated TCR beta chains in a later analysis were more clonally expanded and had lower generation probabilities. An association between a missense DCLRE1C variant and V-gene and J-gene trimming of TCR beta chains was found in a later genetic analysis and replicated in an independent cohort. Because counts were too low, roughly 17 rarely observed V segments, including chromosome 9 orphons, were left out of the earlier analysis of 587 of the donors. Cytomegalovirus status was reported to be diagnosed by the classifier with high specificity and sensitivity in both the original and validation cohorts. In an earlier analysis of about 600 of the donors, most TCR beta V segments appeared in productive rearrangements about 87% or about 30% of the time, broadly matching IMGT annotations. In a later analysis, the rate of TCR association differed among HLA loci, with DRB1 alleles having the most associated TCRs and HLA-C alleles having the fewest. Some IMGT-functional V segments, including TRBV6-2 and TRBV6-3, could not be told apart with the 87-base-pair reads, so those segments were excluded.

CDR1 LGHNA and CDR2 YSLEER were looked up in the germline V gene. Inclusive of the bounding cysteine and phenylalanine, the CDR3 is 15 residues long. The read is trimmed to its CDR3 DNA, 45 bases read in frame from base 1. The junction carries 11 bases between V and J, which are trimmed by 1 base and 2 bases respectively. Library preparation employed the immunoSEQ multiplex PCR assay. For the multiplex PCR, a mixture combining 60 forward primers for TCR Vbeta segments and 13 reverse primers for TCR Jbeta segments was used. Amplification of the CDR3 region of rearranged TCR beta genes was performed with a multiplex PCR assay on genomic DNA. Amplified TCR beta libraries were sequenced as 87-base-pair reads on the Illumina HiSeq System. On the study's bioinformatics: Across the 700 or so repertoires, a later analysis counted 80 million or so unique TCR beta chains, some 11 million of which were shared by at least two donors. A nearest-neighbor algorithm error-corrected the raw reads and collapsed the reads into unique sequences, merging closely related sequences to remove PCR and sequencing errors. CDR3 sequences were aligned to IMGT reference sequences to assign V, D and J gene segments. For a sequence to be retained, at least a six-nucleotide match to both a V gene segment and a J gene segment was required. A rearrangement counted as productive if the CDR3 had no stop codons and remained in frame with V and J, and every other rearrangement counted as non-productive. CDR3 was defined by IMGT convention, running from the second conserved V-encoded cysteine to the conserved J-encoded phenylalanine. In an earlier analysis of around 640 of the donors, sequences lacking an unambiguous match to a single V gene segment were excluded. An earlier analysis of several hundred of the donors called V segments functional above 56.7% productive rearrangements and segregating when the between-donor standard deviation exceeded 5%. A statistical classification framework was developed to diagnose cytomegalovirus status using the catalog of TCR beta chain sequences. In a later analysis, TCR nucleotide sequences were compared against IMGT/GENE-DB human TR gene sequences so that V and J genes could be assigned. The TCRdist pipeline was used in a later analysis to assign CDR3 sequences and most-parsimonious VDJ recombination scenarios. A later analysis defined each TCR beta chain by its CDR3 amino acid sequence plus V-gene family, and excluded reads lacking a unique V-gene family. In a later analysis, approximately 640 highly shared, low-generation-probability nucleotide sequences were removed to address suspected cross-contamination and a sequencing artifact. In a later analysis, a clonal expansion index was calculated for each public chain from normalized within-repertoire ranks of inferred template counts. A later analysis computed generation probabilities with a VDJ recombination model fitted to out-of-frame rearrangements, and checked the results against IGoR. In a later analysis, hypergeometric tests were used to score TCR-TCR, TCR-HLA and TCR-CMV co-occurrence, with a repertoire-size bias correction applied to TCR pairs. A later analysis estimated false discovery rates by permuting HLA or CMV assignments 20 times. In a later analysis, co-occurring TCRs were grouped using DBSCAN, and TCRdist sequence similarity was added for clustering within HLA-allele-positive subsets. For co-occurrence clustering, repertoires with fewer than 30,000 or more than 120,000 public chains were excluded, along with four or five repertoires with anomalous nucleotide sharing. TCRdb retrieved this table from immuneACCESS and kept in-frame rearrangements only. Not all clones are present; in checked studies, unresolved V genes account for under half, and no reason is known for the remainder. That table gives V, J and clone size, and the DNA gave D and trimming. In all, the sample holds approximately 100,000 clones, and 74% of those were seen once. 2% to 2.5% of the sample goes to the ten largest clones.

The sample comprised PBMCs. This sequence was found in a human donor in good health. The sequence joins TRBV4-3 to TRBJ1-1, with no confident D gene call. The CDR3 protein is CASSQVAGGNTEAFF. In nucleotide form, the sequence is TGCGCCAGCAGCCAAGTTGCAGGAGGTAACACTGAAGCTTTCTTT.